This T cell receptor (beta chain) appears in the sequencing data of a study of blood T cell repertoires in COVID-19 (dated by TCRdb to the early 2020s). About the investigation overall: The collaborator samples originated in the United States, Italy and Spain and spanned the acute and convalescent phases of COVID-19. The prospective study material was composed of cDNA or gDNA derived from T cells, B-cell-depleted T cells, or PBMCs. The dataset comprised deeply sampled blood TCRbeta repertoires from subjects exposed to, actively infected with, or recovered from COVID-19. The repertoires were released in a freely available public database intended as a resource for research on the immune response to SARS-CoV-2. Samples were obtained from the ongoing ImmuneRACE study (first 160 participants) and from over a thousand subjects provided by 6 global collaborators. A de-identified subject ID, COVID-19 status, age in years and sex were almost always included in the sample metadata. HLA class I and class II types, where available, came from metadata supplied by the sample provider rather than from assay-based typing.

The V and J ends are trimmed by 0 bases and 5 bases, leaving 8 bases between them. Based on the germline V gene, the CDR1 and CDR2 sequences are SGHRS and YFSETQ. The CDR3, from cysteine to phenylalanine, totals 14 residues. Only the CDR3 DNA stays, 42 bases, in frame from base 1. This clone was observed a few times. The clone's antigen remains unknown. The input lacks base qualities; no much larger clone sits a single base away. TCRbeta CDR3 regions were amplified from genomic DNA using the immunoSEQ Assay, a bias-controlled multiplex PCR. The original pipeline was this. Nucleated cell counts per sample were estimated from amplification of reference gene primers within the assay. To quantify the absolute abundance of each unique TCRbeta CDR3 rearrangement, sequence reads were collapsed and filtered. Productive Simpson clonality was computed per sample as the square root of Simpson's diversity index over productive rearrangements. Sourced from immuneACCESS, this table was stored by TCRdb with only in-frame sequences that have V and J called. A share of the clones is absent; for the studies checked, an unresolved V gene accounts for under half, and the remainder has no known explanation. From that table come the V and J calls and clone size; the DNA was used to work out D and trimming. The sample data list approximately 280,000 clones, and around 89% of these were observed just once. About 5% of the sample lies in the top ten.

Collaborating institutions collected whole blood in K2EDTA tubes following their own protocols. For TCRbeta analysis, collaborators shipped samples in one of three forms: frozen whole blood, isolated PBMCs, or DNA extracted from either of those sample types. The paper as a whole reports these results and caveats: The amount of clinical and demographic metadata varied by source and participant and was provided uncurated.

This chain is built from TRBV5-1 and TRBJ2-2; the D region possibly corresponds to TRBD2 (6 bases align). The receptor's source is a man aged 40-49 years with acute or convalescent COVID-19. Input material: peripheral blood. The nucleotide sequence reads as follows: TGCGCCAGCAGCTTGGCCGGGGGAACCGGGGAGCTGTTTTTT. This encodes CASSLAGGTGELFF.